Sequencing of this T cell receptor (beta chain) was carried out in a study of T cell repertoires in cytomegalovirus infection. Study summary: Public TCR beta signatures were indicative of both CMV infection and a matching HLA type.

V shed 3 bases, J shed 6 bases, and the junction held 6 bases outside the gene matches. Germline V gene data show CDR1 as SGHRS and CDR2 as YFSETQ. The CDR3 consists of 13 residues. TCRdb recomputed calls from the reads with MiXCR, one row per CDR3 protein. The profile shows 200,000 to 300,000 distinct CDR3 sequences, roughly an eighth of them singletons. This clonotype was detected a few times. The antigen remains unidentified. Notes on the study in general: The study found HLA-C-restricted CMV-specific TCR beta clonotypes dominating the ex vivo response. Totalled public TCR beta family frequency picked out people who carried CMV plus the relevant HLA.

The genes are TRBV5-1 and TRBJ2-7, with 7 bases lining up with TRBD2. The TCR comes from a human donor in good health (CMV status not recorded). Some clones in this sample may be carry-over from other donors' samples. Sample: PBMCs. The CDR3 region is CASSWAGEGEQYF. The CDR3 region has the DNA TGCGCCAGCAGCTGGGCGGGGGAAGGCGAGCAGTACTTC.